Presented here are 11 T cell receptor beta chains from one specimen sequenced in a study of Ad26.COV2.S vaccination and SARS-CoV-2 variants. Here immunoSEQ multiplex PCR was the method, and the copy in TCRdb shows in-frame clones only, minus some. The table lists fewer than 500,000 clones, 89% of them singletons. Sample treatment: roughly 20 received Ad26.COV2.S at low or high dose, single or two shots; 5 received placebo; per-sample allocation not given. At day 63 after the first vaccine or placebo injection, samples were drawn. The sample was peripheral blood, taken in a trial of Ad26.COV2.S vaccine versus placebo. These TCRs come from a person aged 18-60 years who received the Ad26.COV2.S COVID-19 vaccine or a placebo.

The chain has TRBV28 and TRBJ1-1; D gene unclear. Germline V gene sequence: CDR1 MDHEN, CDR2 SYDVKM. Trimming left V 6 bases short and J 4 bases short, with 18 bases between. The CDR3 has 15 residues. DNA for the CDR3: TGTGCCAGCAGCCCTCACAGAGGTTGGTTCACTGAAGCTTTCTTT. Its translation: CASSPHRGWFTEAFF.

This clone appeared once. This rearrangement joins TRBV2 to TRBJ1-4; possible D gene TRBD1, 5 bases. Trimming removed 6 bases from V and 10 bases from J, with 9 bases in between. The CDR3 is 11 residues long. Per germline, CDR1 SNHLY and CDR2 FYNNEI. DNA of the CDR3: TGTGCCAGCAGCGGGGGAGTAAAACTGTTTTTT. It is translated as CASSGGVKLFF. Full variable domain (outside the CDR3, taken from reference TRBV2 and TRBJ1-4): EPEVTQTPSHQVTQMGQEVILRCVPISNHLYFYWYRQILGQKVEFLVSFYNNEISEKSEIFDDQFSVERPDGSNFTLKIRSTKLEDSAMYFCASSGGVKLFFGSGTQLSVL.

The V gene is TRBV5-8, the J gene TRBJ1-1; D remains unclear. Trimming cost V 2 bases and J 0 bases, with 14 bases left between them. The CDR3 is made up of 16 amino acids. Germline-derived CDR1 and CDR2 are SGHTS and YDEGEE. The CDR3 coding sequence is TGTGCCAGCAGCTTAGCCCCCTCGGCATTGAACACTGAAGCTTTCTTT. It specifies CASSLAPSALNTEAFF.

CDR3 DNA sequence: TGTGCCAGTACCCCTTTTCCCATCTATGGCTACACCTTC. This translates into CASTPFPIYGYTF. The chain is built from TRBV19 and TRBJ1-2; D is undetermined. Germline V gene sequence: CDR1 LNHDA, CDR2 SQIVND (reference sequence). V lost 7 bases and J 4 bases, leaving 13 bases between the germline ends. CDR3 length: 13 amino acids.

The rearrangement joins TRBV7-2 to TRBJ2-4, with unresolved D. Looked up from germline, CDR1 is SGHTA and CDR2 is FQGNSA. The CDR3 covers 13 residues. V dropped 3 bases and J dropped 0 bases, with 3 bases sitting between them. The CDR3 sequence: CASSLVAKNIQYF. CDR3 DNA sequence: TGTGCCAGCAGCTTGGTAGCCAAAAACATTCAGTACTTC.

V usage is TRBV7-9 and J usage is TRBJ1-1, with D hard to call. V lost 5 bases to trimming and J lost 1 base, with 11 bases between them. Looked up from germline, CDR1 is SEHNR and CDR2 is FQNEAQ (reference sequence). The CDR3 spans 14 residues. The chain's CDR3 is CASSPSGPNTEAFF. The DNA of the CDR3 is TGTGCCAGCAGCCCCAGCGGCCCGAACACTGAAGCTTTCTTT.

Written as DNA, the CDR3 is TGTGCCTGGAGTGGTAGGGTTAAAGAGACCCAGTACTTC. This codes for CAWSGRVKETQYF. This chain uses TRBV30 with TRBJ2-5; D is undetermined. Looked up from germline, CDR1 is GTSNPN and CDR2 is SVGIG (reference sequence). V was cut by 1 base and J by 3 bases, with 9 bases left in between. This CDR3 contains 13 residues.

The V call is TRBV6-5, the J call TRBJ1-4; tentatively, D is TRBD1 (6 bases). The V gene lost 6 bases and the J gene lost 7 bases, with 18 bases spanning the gap. The CDR3 sequence is 15 residues long. Germline loops: CDR1 MNHEY, CDR2 SVGAGI. CDR3 DNA: TGTGCCAGCAGACCCATGGCGGGGGGCGGTGAAAAACTGTTTTTT. Translated: CASRPMAGGGEKLFF.

The genes are TRBV5-1 and TRBJ2-3; D not resolved. CDR3 length: 13 residues. V was shortened by 1 base and J by 4 bases, with 7 bases between the two germline ends. Germline V gene data show CDR1 as SGHRS and CDR2 as YFSETQ. DNA for the CDR3: TGCGCCAGCAGCTTGTCCCGGCCAGATACGCAGTATTTT. Its translation: CASSLSRPDTQYF.

The rearrangement joins TRBV30 to TRBJ1-2, with D tentatively TRBD1 (6 bases). CDR1 is GTSNPN, CDR2 SVGIG, per germline (reference sequence). Deletions cut 6 bases from V and 4 bases from J, with 18 bases between. The CDR3 is 14 residues long. CDR3 sequence reads: CACPGGGWGYGYTF. Here the CDR3 DNA reads TGTGCCTGCCCTGGGGGGGGCTGGGGCTATGGCTACACCTTC.

This chain connects TRBV10-3 to TRBJ2-1; 12 bases agree with TRBD2. Germline CDR1 and CDR2: ENHRY and SYGVKD. This CDR3 comprises 14 residues. After removal of 6 bases from V and 5 bases from J, the junction contained 2 bases not matched to a gene. The CDR3 reads CAIRTSGSDNEQFF. The CDR3 DNA is TGTGCCATCAGGACTAGCGGGAGTGACAATGAGCAGTTCTTC.